This paragraph covers one TCR beta chain sequence. The table came from immunoSEQ multiplex PCR; TCRdb's copy has only in-frame clones and leaves some out. The data contain around 190,000 clones, approximately 86% of them seen just once; the ten biggest clones take up 1% to 1.4%. V lost 2 bases and J 0 bases, leaving 8 bases between the germline ends. The germline gives CDR1 LNHNV, CDR2 YYDKDF (reference sequence). The CDR3 extends over 15 amino acids. The entry originates in a study of blood T cell repertoires in COVID-19. Material: peripheral blood. V gene TRBV15 combines with J gene TRBJ1-5; D not resolved. This TCR was recovered from a young man with acute or convalescent COVID-19. The CDR3 DNA sequence: TGTGCCACCAGCAGATCGACTCTTAGCAATCAGCCCCAGCATTTT. Its translation is CATSRSTLSNQPQHF. Together with reference TRBV15 and TRBJ1-5, the CDR3 gives the full variable domain: DAMVIQNPRYQVTQFGKPVTLSCSQTLNHNVMYWYQQKSSQAPKLLFHYYDKDFNNEADTPDNFQSRRPNTSFCFLDIRSPGLGDTAMYLCATSRSTLSNQPQHFGDGTRLSIL.